One sample yielded the 21 T cell receptor beta chains listed below, sequenced in a study of OX40 agonist ivuxolimab in advanced cancers. The table came from immunoSEQ multiplex PCR; TCRdb's copy has only in-frame clones and leaves some out. This sample has 65,000 to 90,000 clones, with approximately 86% found just once. Sample: CD4+ or CD8+ T cells sorted from blood, taken in a trial of the OX40 agonist ivuxolimab. Receptors were obtained from an adult with an advanced solid tumor such as melanoma, head and neck, liver or kidney cancer.

This sequence joins TRBV7-2 and TRBJ2-3; 9 nucleotides align to TRBD2. The CDR3 consists of 15 residues. Germline V gene sequence: CDR1 SGHTA, CDR2 FQGNSA. After removal of 5 bases from V and 1 base from J, the junction contained 4 bases not matched to a gene. CDR3 DNA: TGTGCCAGCAGCCAGCAGCGGGGGGGCACAGATACGCAGTATTTT. As protein: CASSQQRGGTDTQYF.

The genes are TRBV6-1 and TRBJ1-1; no clear D. Germline values: CDR1 MNHNS, CDR2 SASEGT. The CDR3 is 14 amino acids. V dropped 4 bases and J dropped 5 bases, with 14 bases sitting between them. The CDR3 sequence: CASSASTQWTEAFF. The DNA of the CDR3 is TGTGCCAGCAGTGCAAGTACCCAGTGGACTGAAGCTTTCTTT.

This chain uses TRBV19 with TRBJ1-2, with D maybe TRBD1 (5 bases). Germline CDR1 LNHDA, CDR2 SQIVND (reference sequence). The CDR3 is 16 amino acids. Deletions cut 3 bases from V and 6 bases from J, with 20 bases between. The CDR3 reads CASSIVQGLVLNGYTF. The CDR3 DNA sequence: TGTGCCAGTAGTATTGTTCAGGGTCTGGTTCTTAATGGCTACACCTTC.

The V and J genes are TRBV2 and TRBJ2-1, with TRBD2 matching 10 bases. This CDR3 has 12 amino acids. The germline V gene has CDR1 SNHLY and CDR2 FYNNEI. Trimming removed 8 bases from V and 9 bases from J; junction bases left unmatched: 4. CDR3 sequence reads: CASGASGSEQFF. The DNA of the CDR3 is TGTGCCAGCGGGGCTAGCGGGAGTGAGCAGTTCTTC. Complete variable domain (other parts from reference TRBV2 and TRBJ2-1): EPEVTQTPSHQVTQMGQEVILRCVPISNHLYFYWYRQILGQKVEFLVSFYNNEISEKSEIFDDQFSVERPDGSNFTLKIRSTKLEDSAMYFCASGASGSEQFFGPGTRLTVL.

In this sample, this clone turned up once. The J gene is TRBJ1-1, the V gene TRBV19, with a tentative D call TRBD1 (6 bases). From germline, CDR1 is LNHDA and CDR2 SQIVND (reference sequence). The CDR3 contains 14 residues. V was clipped by 10 bases and J by 1 base, with 16 bases between them. This CDR3 is CATSQGGSNTEAFF. CDR3 nucleotides: TGTGCCACTTCACAGGGAGGGTCGAACACTGAAGCTTTCTTT.

This clone was picked up a small number of times. The rearrangement links TRBV11-2 to TRBJ2-7; TRBD1 agrees at 7 bases. There are 15 residues in the CDR3. Germline V gene sequence: CDR1 SGHAT, CDR2 FQNNGV. With V trimmed by 1 base and J by 2 bases, 5 bases remained unmatched. CDR3 bases: TGTGCCAGCAGCTTAGGACAGGGTCTGACCTACGAGCAGTACTTC. It translates to CASSLGQGLTYEQYF.

V is TRBV29-1 and J is TRBJ1-2, with 12 bases fitting TRBD1. The V gene end was trimmed by 2 bases and the J gene end by 7 bases; junction bases not matched to a gene: 8. The CDR3 covers 15 residues. Germline loops: CDR1 SQVTM, CDR2 ANQGSEA. This CDR3 is CSVERRDRGPGGYTF. Written as DNA, the CDR3 is TGCAGCGTTGAAAGGCGGGACAGGGGGCCTGGTGGCTACACCTTC.

The chain combines TRBV7-2 with TRBJ1-5, with 9 nucleotides matching TRBD1. CDR3 length equals 15 residues. Looked up from germline, CDR1 is SGHTA and CDR2 is FQGNSA. J was trimmed by 5 bases and V by 5 bases; bases with no gene match: 7. The CDR3 DNA reads as TGTGCCAGCAGCCCCAGACAGGGGGTGTATCAGCCCCAGCATTTT. Amino acid sequence: CASSPRQGVYQPQHF.

The chain has TRBV6-1 and TRBJ2-5; TRBD2 matches 8 bases. V shed 6 bases and J 4 bases; nucleotides not matched to a gene: 7. The CDR3 sequence is 14 residues long. Germline V lookup: CDR1 MNHNS, CDR2 SASEGT. Here the CDR3 reads CASSGGAVGETQYF. In DNA form, the CDR3 reads TGTGCCAGCAGCGGGGGGGCCGTGGGAGAGACCCAGTACTTC.

The gene calls are TRBV30 and TRBJ1-3, with D possibly TRBD1 on 6 matching bases. The CDR3 length is 14 residues. Trimming removed 3 bases from V and 4 bases from J, with 13 bases in between. Per germline, CDR1 GTSNPN and CDR2 SVGIG (reference sequence). In nucleotides, the CDR3 is TGTGCCTGGAGCCAGGGGACGGACGGAAACACCATATATTTT. This gives the protein CAWSQGTDGNTIYF.

The V and J genes are TRBV19 and TRBJ1-5, with D perhaps TRBD1 (6 bases). Germline CDR1 LNHDA, CDR2 SQIVND (reference sequence). This CDR3 spans 14 amino acids. Trimming pared 7 bases from V and 6 bases from J, leaving 16 bases between. In DNA form, the CDR3 reads TGTGCCAGTAAACTGGGGGCACTGAGTCAGCCCCAGCATTTT. This encodes CASKLGALSQPQHF.

This chain joins TRBV15 and TRBJ1-5, with D unclear. The CDR3 sequence is 15 residues long. Germline values: CDR1 LNHNV, CDR2 YYDKDF (reference sequence). Trimming took 5 bases from V and 2 from J, leaving 13 bases between them. Here the CDR3 DNA reads TGTGCCACCAGCTCCGGACGGGGAGGCAATCAGCCCCAGCATTTT. Translation gives CATSSGRGGNQPQHF.

In DNA, the CDR3 is TGTGCCAGCAGCTTAATCGGGACTAGCGGGAGCTATATACCCGAGCAGTTCTTC. Amino acids: CASSLIGTSGSYIPEQFF. This chain joins TRBV7-3 and TRBJ2-1, with 14 bases identical to TRBD2. Germline V CDR1 and CDR2: SGHTA, FQGTGA. After removal of 1 base from V and 10 bases from J, the junction contained 12 bases not matched to a gene. The CDR3 is made up of 18 amino acids.

This rearrangement joins TRBV11-2 to TRBJ2-1; 11 bases fit TRBD2. This CDR3 spans 15 amino acids. In germline, CDR1 is SGHAT, CDR2 FQNNGV. With V trimmed by 5 bases and J by 3 bases, 3 bases remained unmatched. This CDR3 is CASSTTSGSYNEQFF. The CDR3, as DNA: TGTGCCAGCAGCACAACTAGCGGGAGCTACAATGAGCAGTTCTTC.

The rearrangement joins TRBV28 to TRBJ2-2, with D perhaps TRBD1 (6 bases). Germline CDR1 MDHEN, CDR2 SYDVKM. V was trimmed by 11 bases and J by 0 bases, leaving 13 bases between them. CDR3 length: 14 amino acids. The CDR3 region has the DNA TGTGCCGGCCGACAGGAGACGAACACCGGGGAGCTGTTTTTT. It is translated as CAGRQETNTGELFF.

The chain is built from TRBV10-3 and TRBJ1-2; D unclear. CDR1 and CDR2 (germline): ENHRY, SYGVKD. The CDR3 contains 12 residues. V was clipped by 0 bases and J by 7 bases, with 6 bases between them. CDR3 protein: CAISESGVGYTF. CDR3 DNA: TGTGCCATCAGTGAGTCTGGTGTTGGCTACACCTTC.

This chain uses TRBV6-6 with TRBJ2-1; perhaps TRBD1 as D (6 bases). The germline V gene has CDR1 MNHNY and CDR2 SVGAGI (reference sequence). Trimming removed 2 bases from V and 9 bases from J, with 17 bases in between. The CDR3 contains 15 residues. The DNA of the CDR3 is TGTGCCAGCAGTTACCCAACCCGGACAGAGGGTGAGCAGTTCTTC. Its protein is CASSYPTRTEGEQFF.

The CDR3 DNA reads TGTGCCTGGAGGAACACAGGAGCTAACTATGGCTACACCTTC. Protein sequence: CAWRNTGANYGYTF. V is TRBV30 and J is TRBJ1-2, with D perhaps TRBD1 (5 bases). The CDR3 extends over 14 amino acids. Germline values: CDR1 GTSNPN, CDR2 SVGIG (reference sequence). The V end was cut by 3 bases, the J end by 0 bases, with 11 bases between.

This chain joins TRBV18 and TRBJ2-2; D is perhaps TRBD2 (6 bases). Germline-derived CDR1 and CDR2 are KGHSH and LQKENI. Deletions cut 6 bases from V and 7 bases from J, with 18 bases between. There are 15 residues in the CDR3. CDR3 residues: CASSVVGSSDGELFF. In DNA form, the CDR3 reads TGTGCCAGCTCTGTCGTCGGGAGCAGTGACGGGGAGCTGTTTTTT.

The V gene is TRBV2, the J gene TRBJ1-1; D gene unclear. Germline V gives CDR1 SNHLY, CDR2 FYNNEI. V gave up 1 base and J gave up 0 bases, with 9 bases separating them. This CDR3 region has 15 residues. CDR3 protein: CASSEVRVLNTEAFF. The CDR3 DNA reads TGTGCCAGCAGTGAAGTGCGGGTATTGAACACTGAAGCTTTCTTT.

The rearrangement joins TRBV30 to TRBJ1-2; D is unclear. Germline V gene sequence: CDR1 GTSNPN, CDR2 SVGIG (reference sequence). Trimming pared 0 bases from V and 5 bases from J, leaving 4 bases between. This CDR3 is built from 11 residues. DNA for the CDR3: TGTGCCTGGAGTGTGGAGTATGGCTACACCTTC. Encoded protein: CAWSVEYGYTF. The full variable domain, with the rest looked up from reference TRBV30 and TRBJ1-2, is SQTIHQWPATLVQPVGSPLSLECTVEGTSNPNLYWYRQAAGRGLQLLFYSVGIGQISSEVPQNLSASRPQDRQFILSSKKLLLSDSGFYLCAWSVEYGYTFGSGTRLTVV.